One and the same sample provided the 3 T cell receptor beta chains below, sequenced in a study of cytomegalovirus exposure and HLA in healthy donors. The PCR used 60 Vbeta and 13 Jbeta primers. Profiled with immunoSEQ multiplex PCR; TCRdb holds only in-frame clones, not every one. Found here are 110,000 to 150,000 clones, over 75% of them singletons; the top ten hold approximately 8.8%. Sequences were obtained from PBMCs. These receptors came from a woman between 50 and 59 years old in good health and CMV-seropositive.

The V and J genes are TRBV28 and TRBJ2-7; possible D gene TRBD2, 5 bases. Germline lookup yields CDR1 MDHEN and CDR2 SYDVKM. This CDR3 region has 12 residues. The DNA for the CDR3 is TGTGTGGAGGCCGGAAATTCCTACGAGCAGTACTTC. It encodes CVEAGNSYEQYF.

The CDR3 loop reads CAQSWVRIGGEKLFF. The CDR3 nucleotides are TGTGCCCAGAGCTGGGTTCGGATAGGGGGTGAAAAACTGTTTTTT. The genes are TRBV2 and TRBJ1-4, with a weak D call TRBD1 (6 bases). This CDR3 has 15 amino acids. The ends were cut back, 11 bases at V and 7 bases at J, with 23 bases in the middle. Germline CDR1 reads SNHLY; CDR2 reads FYNNEI.

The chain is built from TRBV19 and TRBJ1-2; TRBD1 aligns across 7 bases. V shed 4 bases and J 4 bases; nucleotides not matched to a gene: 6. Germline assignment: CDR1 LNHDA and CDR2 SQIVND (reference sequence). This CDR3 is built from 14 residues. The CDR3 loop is CASSTNRGRYGYTF. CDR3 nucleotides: TGTGCCAGTAGTACAAACAGGGGCCGCTATGGCTACACCTTC. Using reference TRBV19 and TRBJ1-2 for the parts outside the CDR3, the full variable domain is DGGITQSPKYLFRKEGQNVTLSCEQNLNHDAMYWYRQDPGQGLRLIYYSQIVNDFQKGDIAEGYSVSREKKESFPLTVTSAQKNPTAFYLCASSTNRGRYGYTFGSGTRLTVV.